The T cell receptor (beta chain) described here comes from a study of cytomegalovirus exposure and HLA in healthy donors. The V segment lost 6 bases and the J segment 5 bases; nucleotides outside the gene matches: 4. The CDR3 spans 14 residues. Germline CDR1 MNHEY, CDR2 SVGAGI. This PCR relied on a set of 60 Vbeta primers and 13 Jbeta primers. The data were produced by immunoSEQ multiplex PCR, yet TCRdb's version contains in-frame clones alone and is incomplete. The sample yields about 170,000 clones, around 74% seen once. The clonotype was recovered from a female donor in good health and CMV-seronegative. The chain has TRBV6-5 and TRBJ2-2; TRBD1 matches at 9 bases. Material: PBMCs. The DNA of the CDR3 is TGTGCCAGCAGAAAGACAGGGGGAACCGGGGAGCTGTTTTTT. Translating gives CASRKTGGTGELFF.